This entry is about one T cell receptor beta chain. This specimen belongs to a study of CD8 T cells in Susac syndrome. Germline V gene lookup returns CDR1 ENHRY and CDR2 SYGVKD. This CDR3 is 16 amino acids long. Trimming stripped 8 bases from V and 6 bases from J, with 26 bases between. Negative isolation was used for CD8+ and CD4+ T cells, and FACS enrichment was applied to TEMRA cells. When the RNA was reverse transcribed, random hexamers were used with an input of 0.5 to 1 ug. Amplification of TCR beta CDR3 by immunoSEQ multiplex PCR spanned 54 Vbeta and 13 Jbeta. TCRdb independently ran MiXCR on the immunoSEQ multiplex PCR reads; one entry per CDR3 protein. The table has a few hundred thousand distinct CDR3 sequences, 95% seen once.

The sequence derives from a human donor with multiple sclerosis. The chain recombines TRBV10-3 with TRBJ2-7, with D perhaps given as TRBD1 or TRBD2 (5 bases each). The specimen was CD4+ T cells from PBMCs. The CDR3 nucleotides read TGTGCCATCGGTTTGGGGCAGGGAGATTTACCGAGCGAGCAGTACTTC. Amino acid sequence: CAIGLGQGDLPSEQYF.